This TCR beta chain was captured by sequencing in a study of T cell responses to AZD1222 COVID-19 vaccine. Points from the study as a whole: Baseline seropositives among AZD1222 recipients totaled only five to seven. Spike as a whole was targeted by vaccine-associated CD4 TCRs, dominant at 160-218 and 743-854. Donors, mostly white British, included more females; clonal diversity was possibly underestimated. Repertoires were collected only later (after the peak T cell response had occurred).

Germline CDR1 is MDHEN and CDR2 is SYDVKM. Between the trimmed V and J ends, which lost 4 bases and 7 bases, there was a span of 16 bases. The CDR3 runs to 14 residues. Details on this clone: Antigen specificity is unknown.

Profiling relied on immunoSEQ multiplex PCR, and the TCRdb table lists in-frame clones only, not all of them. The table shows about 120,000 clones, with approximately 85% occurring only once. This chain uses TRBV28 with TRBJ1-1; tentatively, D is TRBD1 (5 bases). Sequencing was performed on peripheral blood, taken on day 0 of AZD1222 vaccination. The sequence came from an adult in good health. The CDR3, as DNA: TGTGCCAGCAGTTCCGCCCCGGGGCGGAGTGAAGCTTTCTTT. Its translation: CASSSAPGRSEAFF.